The sequence of this T cell receptor beta chain was determined in a study of cytomegalovirus exposure and HLA in healthy donors. The length of the CDR3 is 14 residues. V was trimmed by 2 bases and J by 2 bases, leaving 7 bases between them. Per the germline V gene, CDR1 is MNHNS and CDR2 is SASEGT. The PCR used 60 Vbeta and 13 Jbeta primers. Data came from immunoSEQ multiplex PCR; TCRdb stores just in-frame clones and leaves some out. The table lists about 170,000 clones. This receptor was obtained from a woman aged 18-29 years in good health and CMV-seropositive. The sample taken for sequencing was PBMCs. The chain employs TRBV6-1 and TRBJ1-3; D not certain. The CDR3 DNA is TGTGCCAGCAGTGAATCAGTACCTGGAAACACCATATATTTT. It yields the protein CASSESVPGNTIYF.